The clone carrying this T cell receptor beta chain was detected ten times or more. Its target is unknown. Preparation of the TCRbeta library involved a method that used unique molecular identifiers. TCRdb ran MiXCR on the PCR reads and lists one entry per CDR3 protein. The sample includes 750,000 to 950,000 distinct CDR3 sequences, roughly 15% seen only once; the top ten take approximately 4.5%. This specimen comes from a study of T-cell reconstitution after alpha-beta-depleted transplantation in children. V was pared by 3 bases and J by 7 bases, with 17 bases between. The CDR3 extends over 14 amino acids. Looked up from germline, CDR1 is SGHRS and CDR2 is YFSETQ. Study outcomes and limitations: Several hundred graft clones that had expanded were reportedly the source of alpha-beta T cells about two months after transplant. T-cell numbers and diversity one year post-transplant derived largely from freshly generated T cells.

The receptor's source is a male patient younger than 18 who had a stem cell transplant for acute lymphoblastic leukemia, so the T cells may come from the graft donor. V and J are TRBV5-1 and TRBJ2-7; the D gene is possibly TRBD2 (6 bases). The sample here was PBMCs, mostly from graft donor cells, taken 360 days after TCRalphabeta/CD19-depleted stem cell transplant. CDR3 amino acids: CASSWTTSSGEQYF. In DNA form, the CDR3 reads TGCGCCAGCAGCTGGACTACCTCCTCTGGGGAGCAGTACTTC.